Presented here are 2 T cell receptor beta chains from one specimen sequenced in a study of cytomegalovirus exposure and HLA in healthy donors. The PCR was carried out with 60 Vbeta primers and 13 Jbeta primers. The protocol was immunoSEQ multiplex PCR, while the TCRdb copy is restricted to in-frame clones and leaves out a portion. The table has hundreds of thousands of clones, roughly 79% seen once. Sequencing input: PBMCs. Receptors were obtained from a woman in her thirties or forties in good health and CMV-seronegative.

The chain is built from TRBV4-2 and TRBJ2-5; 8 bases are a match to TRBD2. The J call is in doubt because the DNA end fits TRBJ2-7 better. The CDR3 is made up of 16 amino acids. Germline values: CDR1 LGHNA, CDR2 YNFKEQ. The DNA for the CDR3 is TGTGCCAGCAGCCAAGTCGCCAGCGGGGGAGCCTACGAGCAGTACTTC. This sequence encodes CASSQVASGGAYEQYF.

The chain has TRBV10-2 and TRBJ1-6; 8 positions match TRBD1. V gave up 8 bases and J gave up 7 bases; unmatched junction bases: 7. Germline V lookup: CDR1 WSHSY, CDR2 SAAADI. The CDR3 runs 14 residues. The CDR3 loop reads CASHRQGFNSPLHF. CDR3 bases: TGCGCCAGCCACAGACAGGGGTTCAATTCACCCCTCCACTTT.